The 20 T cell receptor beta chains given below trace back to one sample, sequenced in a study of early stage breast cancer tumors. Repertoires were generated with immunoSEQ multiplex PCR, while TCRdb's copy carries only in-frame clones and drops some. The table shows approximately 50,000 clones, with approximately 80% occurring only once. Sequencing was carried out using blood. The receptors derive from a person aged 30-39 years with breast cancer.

CDR3 in DNA: TGTGCCACCAGCAGAGCCAGACCCCGCCCAGGACAGGGGGCTGATGGCTACACCTTC. The encoded protein is CATSRARPRPGQGADGYTF. The V call is TRBV15, the J call TRBJ1-2, with 11 bases that match TRBD1. Germline lookup yields CDR1 LNHNV and CDR2 YYDKDF (reference sequence). With 1 base clipped from V and 6 bases from J, the junction kept 16 bases outside the gene matches. The CDR3 totals 19 residues.

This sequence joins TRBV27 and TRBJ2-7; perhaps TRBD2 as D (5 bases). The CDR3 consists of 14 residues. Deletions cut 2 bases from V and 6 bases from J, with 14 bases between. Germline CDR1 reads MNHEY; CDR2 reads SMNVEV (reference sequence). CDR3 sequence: CASSLRGSNREQYF. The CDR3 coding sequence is TGTGCCAGCAGTTTACGCGGGTCTAATCGCGAGCAGTACTTC.

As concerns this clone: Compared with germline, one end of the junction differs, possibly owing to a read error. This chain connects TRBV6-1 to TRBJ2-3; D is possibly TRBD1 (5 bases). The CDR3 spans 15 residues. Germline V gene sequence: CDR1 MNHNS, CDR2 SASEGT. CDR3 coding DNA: TGTGCCAGCAGCGAAGGGGCGAGGCTAGGAAATACGCAGTATTTT. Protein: CASSEGARLGNTQYF.

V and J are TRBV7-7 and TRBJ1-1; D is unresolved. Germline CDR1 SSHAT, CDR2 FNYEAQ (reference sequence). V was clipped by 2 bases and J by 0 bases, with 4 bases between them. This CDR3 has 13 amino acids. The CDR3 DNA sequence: TGTGCCAGCAGCTTATCAGTGAACACTGAAGCTTTCTTT. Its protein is CASSLSVNTEAFF.

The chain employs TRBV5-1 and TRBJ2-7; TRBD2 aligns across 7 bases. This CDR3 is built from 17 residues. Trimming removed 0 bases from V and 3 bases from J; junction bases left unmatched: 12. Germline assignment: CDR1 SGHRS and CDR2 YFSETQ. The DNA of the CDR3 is TGCGCCAGCAGCTTGGGATTAGCGGGTCCGGTGGGCTACGAGCAGTACTTC. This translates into CASSLGLAGPVGYEQYF.

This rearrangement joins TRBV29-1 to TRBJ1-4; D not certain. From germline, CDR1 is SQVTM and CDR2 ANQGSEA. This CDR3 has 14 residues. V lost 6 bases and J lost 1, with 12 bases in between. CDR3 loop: CSVALSGTNEKLFF. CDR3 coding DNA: TGCAGCGTGGCCTTGTCCGGAACTAATGAAAAACTGTTTTTT.

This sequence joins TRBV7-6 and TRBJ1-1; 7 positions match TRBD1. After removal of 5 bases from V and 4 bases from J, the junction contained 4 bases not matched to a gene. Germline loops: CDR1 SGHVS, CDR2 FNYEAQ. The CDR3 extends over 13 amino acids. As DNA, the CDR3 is TGTGCCAGCAGCCGGGGACAGCTCACTGAAGCTTTCTTT. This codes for CASSRGQLTEAFF. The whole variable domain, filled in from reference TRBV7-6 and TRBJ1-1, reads GAGVSQSPRYKVTKRGQDVALRCDPISGHVSLYWYRQALGQGPEFLTYFNYEAQQDKSGLPNDRFSAERPEGSISTLTIQRTEQRDSAMYRCASSRGQLTEAFFGQGTRLTVV.

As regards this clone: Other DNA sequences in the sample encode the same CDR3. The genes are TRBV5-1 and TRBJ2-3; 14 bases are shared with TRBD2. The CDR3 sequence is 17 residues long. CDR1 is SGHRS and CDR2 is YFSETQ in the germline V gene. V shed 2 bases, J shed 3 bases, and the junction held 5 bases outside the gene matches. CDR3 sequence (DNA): TGCGCCAGCAGCTTAAGACTAGCGGGAGGGCCGACAGATACGCAGTATTTT. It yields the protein CASSLRLAGGPTDTQYF.

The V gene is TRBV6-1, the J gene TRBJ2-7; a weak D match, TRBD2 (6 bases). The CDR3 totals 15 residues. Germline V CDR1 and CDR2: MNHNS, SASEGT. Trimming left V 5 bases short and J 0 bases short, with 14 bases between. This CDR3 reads CASSLGGLSSYEQYF. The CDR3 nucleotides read TGTGCCAGCAGTTTGGGAGGTCTTAGCTCCTACGAGCAGTACTTC.

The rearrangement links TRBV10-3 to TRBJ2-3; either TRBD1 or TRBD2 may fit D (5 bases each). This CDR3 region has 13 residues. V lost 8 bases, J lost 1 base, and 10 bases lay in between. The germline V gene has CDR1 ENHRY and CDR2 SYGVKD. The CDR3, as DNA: TGTGCCATCGGCAGGGACGGCACAGATACGCAGTATTTT. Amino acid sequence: CAIGRDGTDTQYF.

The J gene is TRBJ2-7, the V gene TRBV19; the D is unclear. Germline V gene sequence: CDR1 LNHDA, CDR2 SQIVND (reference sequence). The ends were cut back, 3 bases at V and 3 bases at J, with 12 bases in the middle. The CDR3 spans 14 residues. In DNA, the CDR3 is TGTGCCAGTAGTATTTCTGGGCGAAGCTACGAGCAGTACTTC. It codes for CASSISGRSYEQYF.

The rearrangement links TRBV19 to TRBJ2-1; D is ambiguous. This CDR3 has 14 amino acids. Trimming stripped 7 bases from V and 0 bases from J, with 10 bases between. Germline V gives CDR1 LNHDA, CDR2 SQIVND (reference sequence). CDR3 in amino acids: CASMGSGSYNEQFF. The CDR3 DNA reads TGTGCCAGTATGGGGTCGGGCTCCTACAATGAGCAGTTCTTC. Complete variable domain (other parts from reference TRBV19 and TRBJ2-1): DGGITQSPKYLFRKEGQNVTLSCEQNLNHDAMYWYRQDPGQGLRLIYYSQIVNDFQKGDIAEGYSVSREKKESFPLTVTSAQKNPTAFYLCASMGSGSYNEQFFGPGTRLTVL.

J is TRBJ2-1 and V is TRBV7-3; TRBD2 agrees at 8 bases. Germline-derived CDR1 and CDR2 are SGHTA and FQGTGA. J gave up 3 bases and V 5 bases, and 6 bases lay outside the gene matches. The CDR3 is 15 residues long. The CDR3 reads CASSPGLAYYNEQFF. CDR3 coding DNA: TGTGCCAGCAGCCCCGGACTAGCCTACTACAATGAGCAGTTCTTC.

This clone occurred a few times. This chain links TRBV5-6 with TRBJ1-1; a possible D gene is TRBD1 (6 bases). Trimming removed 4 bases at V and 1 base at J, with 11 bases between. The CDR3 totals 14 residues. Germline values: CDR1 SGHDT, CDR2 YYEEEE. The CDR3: CASSADSPNTEAFF. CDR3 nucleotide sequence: TGTGCCAGCAGCGCGGACAGTCCGAACACTGAAGCTTTCTTT.

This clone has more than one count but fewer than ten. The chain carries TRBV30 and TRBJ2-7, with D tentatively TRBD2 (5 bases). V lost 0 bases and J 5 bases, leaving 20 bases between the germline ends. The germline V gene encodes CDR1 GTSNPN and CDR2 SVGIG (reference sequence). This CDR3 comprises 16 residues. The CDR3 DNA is TGTGCCTGGAGTGTCGGGGAGTTTGTTCGACGCCACGAGCAGTACTTC. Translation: CAWSVGEFVRRHEQYF.

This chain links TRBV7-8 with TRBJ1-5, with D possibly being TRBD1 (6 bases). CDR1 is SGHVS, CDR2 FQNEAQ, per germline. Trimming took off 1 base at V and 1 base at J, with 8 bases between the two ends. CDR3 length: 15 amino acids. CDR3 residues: CASSLGRGSNQPQHF. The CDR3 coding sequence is TGTGCCAGCAGCTTAGGGAGGGGGAGCAATCAGCCCCAGCATTTT.

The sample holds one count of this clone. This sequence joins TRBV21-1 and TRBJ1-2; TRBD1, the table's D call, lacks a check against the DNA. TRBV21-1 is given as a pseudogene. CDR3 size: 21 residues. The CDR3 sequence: CASSGPGQGLEVFFANYGYTF. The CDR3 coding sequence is TGTGCCAGCAGCGGACCGGGACAGGGGCTGGAAGTTTTTTTCGCTAACTATGGCTACACCTTC.

In DNA, the CDR3 is TGTGCCAGCAGCTCGGTCCCCGGGACAGGGGGCAATCAGCCCCAGCATTTT. This translates into CASSSVPGTGGNQPQHF. The chain employs TRBV11-3 and TRBJ1-5; TRBD1 aligns across 10 bases. Germline CDR1 reads SGHNT; CDR2 reads YENEEA. This CDR3 spans 17 amino acids. With V trimmed by 4 bases and J by 2 bases, 8 bases remained unmatched. Full variable domain (remainder filled in from reference TRBV11-3 and TRBJ1-5): EAGVVQSPRYKIIEKKQPVAFWCNPISGHNTLYWYLQNLGQGPELLIRYENEEAVDDSQLPKDRFSAERLKGVDSTLKIQPAELGDSAVYLCASSSVPGTGGNQPQHFGDGTRLSIL.

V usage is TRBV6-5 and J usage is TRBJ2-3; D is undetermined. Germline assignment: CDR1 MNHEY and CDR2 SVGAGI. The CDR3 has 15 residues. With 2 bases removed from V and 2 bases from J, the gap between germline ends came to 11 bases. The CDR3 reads CASSYRTAYTDTQYF. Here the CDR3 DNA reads TGTGCCAGCAGTTACCGGACGGCTTACACAGATACGCAGTATTTT.

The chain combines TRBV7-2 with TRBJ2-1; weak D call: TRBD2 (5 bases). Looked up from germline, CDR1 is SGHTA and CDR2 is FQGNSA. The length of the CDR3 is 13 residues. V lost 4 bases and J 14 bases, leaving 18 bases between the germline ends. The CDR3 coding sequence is TGTGCCAGCAGCTACCGTTTGCGGGCCCCCGAGTTCTTC. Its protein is CASSYRLRAPEFF. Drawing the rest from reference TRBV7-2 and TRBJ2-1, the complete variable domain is GAGVSQSPSNKVTEKGKDVELRCDPISGHTALYWYRQSLGQGLEFLIYFQGNSAPDKSGLPSDRFSAERTGGSVSTLTIQRTQQEDSAVYLCASSYRLRAPEFFGPGTRLTVL.